A selection of T cell receptor beta chains follows, all from one sample in a study of T cell repertoires in ileal Crohn's disease. Method: immunoSEQ multiplex PCR; TCRdb's copy keeps in-frame clones and lacks some. This table holds approximately 13,000 clones, approximately 70% found once. The sequencing sample was made of ileal tissue. Receptors originate from an adult with Crohn's disease. Each CDR3 is given with its conserved first and last residue.

v_gene: TRBV5-1
CDR3aa: CASSFTSGGVNEQFF

v_gene: TRBV5-1
CDR3aa: CASSFHDRGRDYGYTF

v_gene: TRBV15
CDR3aa: CATSRTGETEAFF

v_gene: TRBV6-6
CDR3aa: CASIDRGRSTEAFF

v_gene: TRBV19
CDR3aa: CASSSRTGGNSEAFF

v_gene: TRBV29-1
CDR3aa: CSVVPHAGTGGEKLFF

v_gene: TRBV27
CDR3aa: CASRKLAGSETQYF

v_gene: TRBV5-1
CDR3aa: CASSPDSLAGYTF

v_gene: TRBV6-4
CDR3aa: CASSDSSGDTDTQYF

v_gene: TRBV5-1
CDR3aa: CASSRGTGGLAEQYF

v_gene: TRBV7-2
CDR3aa: CASSLSTGDGYEQYF

v_gene: TRBV6-5
CDR3aa: CASTGRHSNQPQHF

v_gene: TRBV6-5
CDR3aa: CASGLGQGRWVDGYTF

v_gene: TRBV19
CDR3aa: CASSPGRAETQYF

v_gene: TRBV28
CDR3aa: CASSLDGGIVSYEQYF

v_gene: TRBV5-1
CDR3aa: CASSPLTGYEKLFF

v_gene: TRBV5-3
CDR3aa: CARSSGGRNQPQHF

v_gene: TRBV2
CDR3aa: CASSYEEPTFGELFF

v_gene: TRBV7-2
CDR3aa: CASSLGIDNQPQHF

v_gene: TRBV7-3
CDR3aa: CASSLTDGPITEAFF

v_gene: TRBV6-5
CDR3aa: CASSYSASGSTEAFF

v_gene: TRBV5-4
CDR3aa: CASSRGTGNNEKLFF

v_gene: TRBV28
CDR3aa: CASSLGGRAHGYTF

v_gene: TRBV11-1
CDR3aa: CARPDRKEYNFNYGYTF